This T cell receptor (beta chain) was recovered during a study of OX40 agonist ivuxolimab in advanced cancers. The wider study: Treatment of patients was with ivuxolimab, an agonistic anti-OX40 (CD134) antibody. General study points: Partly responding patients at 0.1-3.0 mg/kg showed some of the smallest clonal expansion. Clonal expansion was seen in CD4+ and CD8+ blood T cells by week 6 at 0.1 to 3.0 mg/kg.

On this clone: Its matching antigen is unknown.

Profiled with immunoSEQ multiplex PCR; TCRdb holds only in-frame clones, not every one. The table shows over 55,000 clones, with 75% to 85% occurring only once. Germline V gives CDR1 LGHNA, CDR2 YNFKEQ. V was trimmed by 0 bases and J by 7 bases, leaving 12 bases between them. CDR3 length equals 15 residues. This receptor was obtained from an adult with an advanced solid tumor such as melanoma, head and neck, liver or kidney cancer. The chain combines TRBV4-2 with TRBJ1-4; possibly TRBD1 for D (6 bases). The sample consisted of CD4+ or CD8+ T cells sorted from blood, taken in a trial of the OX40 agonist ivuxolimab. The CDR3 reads CASSQEGGALEKLFF. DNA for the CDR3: TGTGCCAGCAGCCAAGAGGGGGGGGCCCTTGAAAAACTGTTTTTT.